This TCR beta chain was obtained from a study of T cell responses to AZD1222 COVID-19 vaccine. This CDR3 spans 15 amino acids. Germline lookup yields CDR1 SGHRS and CDR2 YFSETQ. V was trimmed by 0 bases and J by 7 bases, leaving 13 bases between them. Whole-study results and caveats: Baseline serostatus was positive in only five to seven AZD1222 recipients. It should be noted that donors were predominantly white British and more often female, and clonal diversity was possibly underestimated.

Profiled with immunoSEQ multiplex PCR; TCRdb holds only in-frame clones, not every one. The sample holds 150,000 to 180,000 clones, 70% to 90% seen once. On this clone: Its antigen is still unknown.

V gene TRBV5-1 combines with J gene TRBJ1-4; possibly TRBD1 for D (5 bases). The origin of this receptor is an adult in good health. Source: peripheral blood, taken on day 0 of MenACWY control vaccination. The CDR3, as DNA: TGCGCCAGCAGCTTGGTTTTGGGGCTGGGTGAAAAACTGTTTTTT. Translating gives CASSLVLGLGEKLFF.